This is a list of T cell receptor beta chains from one sample in a study of radiotherapy plus CTLA-4 blockade in lung cancer. Sequencing used immunoSEQ multiplex PCR; TCRdb keeps in-frame clones, though not all of them. The top ten clones hold approximately 4.5% of a sample with tens of thousands of clones, less than 75% of them seen once. The material sequenced was peripheral blood, taken from a patient treated with radiotherapy plus ipilimumab. These receptors originate from a human donor with non-small cell lung cancer whose response to radiotherapy plus ipilimumab could not be evaluated. Both conserved end residues are part of each CDR3. The order of the fields is V gene, D gene, clone size, J gene, CDR3 protein, CDR3 DNA. D genes are given only for firm matches. Part of the rows lack a size; the others show once, few, many or a class for expanded clones.

TRBV18,TRBD1,-,TRBJ1-5,CASSRGQGVEPQHF,TGTGCCAGCTCACGGGGACAGGGGGTTGAGCCCCAGCATTTT
TRBV7-2,TRBD2,-,TRBJ2-1,CASSPGLGSGTYNEQFF,TGTGCCAGCAGCCCGGGACTAGGTAGCGGGACCTACAATGAGCAGTTCTTC
TRBV10-3,TRBD1,medium-sized,TRBJ1-3,CAIRGYRGNTIYF,TGTGCCATCAGGGGCTACAGGGGGAACACCATATATTTT
TRBV19,-,-,TRBJ1-4,CASTPVPAGTTNEKLFF,TGTGCCAGTACCCCGGTTCCGGCCGGGACAACTAATGAAAAACTGTTTTTT
TRBV7-8,-,-,TRBJ1-2,CASNLRREGGADGYTF,TGTGCCAGCAACCTGAGGAGGGAGGGGGGGGCGGACGGCTACACCTTC
TRBV7-8,-,-,TRBJ1-5,CASSLTSGSYSNQPQHF,TGTGCCAGCAGCTTAACCTCAGGGTCCTATAGCAATCAGCCCCAGCATTTT
TRBV7-9,-,-,TRBJ2-5,CASSLSGGSAQYF,TGTGCCAGCAGCTTATCCGGGGGTTCGGCCCAGTACTTC
TRBV5-1,TRBD2,-,TRBJ2-3,CASITGTSGSTDTQYF,TGCGCCAGTATTACCGGGACTAGCGGGAGTACAGATACGCAGTATTTT
TRBV25-1,TRBD2,-,TRBJ2-1,CASSERTGGPLEQFF,TGTGCCAGCAGTGAAAGAACGGGAGGGCCTCTCGAGCAGTTCTTC
TRBV4-2,-,few,TRBJ2-5,CASSQETQLQETQYF,TGTGCCAGCAGCCAAGAGACTCAACTCCAAGAGACCCAGTACTTC
TRBV28,TRBD1,-,TRBJ1-1,CASSSPGTGYGTEAFF,TGTGCCAGCAGTTCCCCCGGGACAGGGTACGGCACTGAAGCTTTCTTT
TRBV9,TRBD2,-,TRBJ2-7,CASSVGLASYEQYF,TGTGCCAGCAGCGTGGGACTAGCGTCCTACGAGCAGTACTTC
TRBV29-1,TRBD2,once,TRBJ2-1,CSVTGGGLWEQFF,TGCAGCGTGACGGGGGGAGGGCTTTGGGAGCAGTTCTTC
TRBV5-1,TRBD2,few,TRBJ2-2,CASSAGRTSGNTGELFF,TGCGCCAGCAGCGCCGGGCGGACTAGCGGGAACACCGGGGAGCTGTTTTTT
TRBV10-3,-,-,TRBJ2-7,CAISVGRRDEQYF,TGTGCCATCAGTGTGGGGCGGAGAGACGAGCAGTACTTC
TRBV5-5,TRBD2,-,TRBJ2-1,CASSLALAGSYNEQFF,TGTGCCAGCAGCTTGGCACTAGCGGGCTCCTACAATGAGCAGTTCTTC
TRBV28,-,once,TRBJ1-2,CASSLPGWNYGYTF,TGTGCCAGCAGTTTACCAGGGTGGAACTATGGCTACACCTTC
TRBV5-8,TRBD2,few,TRBJ2-5,CASSLAGLAVKWTQYF,TGTGCCAGCAGCTTGGCGGGACTAGCGGTAAAGTGGACCCAGTACTTC
TRBV7-9,TRBD1,-,TRBJ1-2,CASSPRDRDYGYTF,TGTGCCAGCAGCCCTCGGGACAGAGACTATGGCTACACCTTC
TRBV21-1,-,few,TRBJ2-1,CASSKGRQGGYNEQFF,TGTGCCAGCAGCAAGGGGAGACAGGGAGGCTACAATGAGCAGTTCTTC
TRBV6-5,TRBD1,-,TRBJ1-5,CATATGGGQPQHF,TGTGCCACCGCGACAGGGGGAGGTCAGCCCCAGCATTTT
TRBV7-6,TRBD1,-,TRBJ1-3,CASSATGTGTRNFGNTIYF,TGTGCCAGCAGCGCAACCGGGACAGGGACAAGAAACTTCGGAAACACCATATATTTT
TRBV7-8,-,once,TRBJ1-5,CASSFQGNQPQHF,TGTGCCAGCAGCTTTCAGGGAAATCAGCCCCAGCATTTT
TRBV5-1,TRBD2,once,TRBJ2-7,CASSSGLAGPRGYEQYF,TGCGCCAGCAGCTCGGGACTAGCGGGACCCCGGGGGTACGAGCAGTACTTC
TRBV6-6,-,-,TRBJ1-4,CASSVDRVEKLFF,TGTGCCAGCAGTGTCGACCGGGTTGAAAAACTGTTTTTT